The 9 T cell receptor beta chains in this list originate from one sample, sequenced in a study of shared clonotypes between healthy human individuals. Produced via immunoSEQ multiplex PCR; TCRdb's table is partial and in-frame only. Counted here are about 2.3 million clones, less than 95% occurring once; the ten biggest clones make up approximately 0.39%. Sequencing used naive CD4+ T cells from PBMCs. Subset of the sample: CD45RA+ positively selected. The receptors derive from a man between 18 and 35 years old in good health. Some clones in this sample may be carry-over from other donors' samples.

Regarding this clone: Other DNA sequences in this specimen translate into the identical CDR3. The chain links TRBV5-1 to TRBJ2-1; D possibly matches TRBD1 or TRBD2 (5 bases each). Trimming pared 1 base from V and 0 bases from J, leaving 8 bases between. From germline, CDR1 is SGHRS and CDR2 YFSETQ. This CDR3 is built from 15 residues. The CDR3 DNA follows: TGCGCCAGCAGCTTGAGAGGGGACTCCTACAATGAGCAGTTCTTC. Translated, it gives CASSLRGDSYNEQFF. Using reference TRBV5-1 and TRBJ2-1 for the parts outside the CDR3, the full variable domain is KAGVTQTPRYLIKTRGQQVTLSCSPISGHRSVSWYQQTPGQGLQFLFEYFSETQRNKGNFPGRFSGRQFSNSRSEMNVSTLELGDSALYLCASSLRGDSYNEQFFGPGTRLTVL.

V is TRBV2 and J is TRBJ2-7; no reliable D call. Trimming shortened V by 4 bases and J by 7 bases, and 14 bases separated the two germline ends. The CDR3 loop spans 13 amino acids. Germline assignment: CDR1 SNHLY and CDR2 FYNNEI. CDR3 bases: TGTGCCAGCAGTGTTGTCAGTCCTACGGAGCAGTACTTC. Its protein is CASSVVSPTEQYF.

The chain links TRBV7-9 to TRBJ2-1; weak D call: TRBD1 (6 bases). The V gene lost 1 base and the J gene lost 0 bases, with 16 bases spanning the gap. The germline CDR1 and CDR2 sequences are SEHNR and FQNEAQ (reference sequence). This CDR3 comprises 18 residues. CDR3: CASSLVGGQLSSYNEQFF. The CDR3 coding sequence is TGTGCCAGCAGCTTAGTGGGTGGACAGTTAAGCTCCTACAATGAGCAGTTCTTC.

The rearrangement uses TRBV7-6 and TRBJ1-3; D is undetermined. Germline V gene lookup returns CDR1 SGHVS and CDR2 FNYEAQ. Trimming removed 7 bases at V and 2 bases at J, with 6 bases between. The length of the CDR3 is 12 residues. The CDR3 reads CASTSAGNTIYF. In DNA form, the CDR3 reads TGTGCCAGCACGTCGGCTGGAAACACCATATATTTT.

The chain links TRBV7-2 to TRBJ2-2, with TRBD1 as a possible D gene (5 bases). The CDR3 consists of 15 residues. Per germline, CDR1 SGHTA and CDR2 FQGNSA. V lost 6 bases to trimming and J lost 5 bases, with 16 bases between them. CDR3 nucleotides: TGTGCCAGCAGTCGGCAGGGTGGAGTAACCGGGGAGCTGTTTTTT. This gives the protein CASSRQGGVTGELFF.

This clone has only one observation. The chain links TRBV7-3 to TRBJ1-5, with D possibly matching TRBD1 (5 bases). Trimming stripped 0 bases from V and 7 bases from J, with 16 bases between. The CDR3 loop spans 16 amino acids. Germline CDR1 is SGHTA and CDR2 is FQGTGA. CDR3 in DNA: TGTGCCAGCAGCTTAACCAAAGGGGTAGGCAGCCAGCCCCAGCATTTT. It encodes CASSLTKGVGSQPQHF.

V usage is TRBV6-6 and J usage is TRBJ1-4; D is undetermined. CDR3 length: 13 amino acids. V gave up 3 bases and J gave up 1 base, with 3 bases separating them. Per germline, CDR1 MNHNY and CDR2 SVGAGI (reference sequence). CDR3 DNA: TGTGCCAGCAGTTATAGAACTAATGAAAAACTGTTTTTT. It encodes CASSYRTNEKLFF.

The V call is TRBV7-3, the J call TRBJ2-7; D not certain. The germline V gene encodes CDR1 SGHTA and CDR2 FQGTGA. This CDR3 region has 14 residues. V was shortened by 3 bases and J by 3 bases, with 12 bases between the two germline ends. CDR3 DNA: TGTGCCAGCAGCTTCCTCATAATACACTACGAGCAGTACTTC. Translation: CASSFLIIHYEQYF.

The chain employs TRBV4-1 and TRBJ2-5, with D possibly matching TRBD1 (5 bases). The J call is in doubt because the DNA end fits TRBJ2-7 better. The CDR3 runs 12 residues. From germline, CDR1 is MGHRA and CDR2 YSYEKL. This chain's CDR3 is CASGADPYEQYF. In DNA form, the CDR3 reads TGCGCCAGCGGGGCGGACCCCTACGAGCAGTACTTC.